Described below is a single T cell receptor (beta chain) sequence and its context. The antigen is unknown. Germline trimming cut 3 bases from V and 5 bases from J; bases unmatched to any gene: 8. The germline gives CDR1 SQVTM, CDR2 ANQGSEA. The CDR3 has 14 amino acids. This sample is part of a study of T cell repertoires in cytomegalovirus infection. Study summary: Public TCR beta signatures marked donors with CMV infection and the matching HLA.

Each CDR3 protein is one row after TCRdb ran MiXCR on the reads. This sample carries approximately 120,000 distinct CDR3 sequences, 30% to 40% of them seen once, and the ten largest clones take under 70%. The chain employs TRBV29-1 and TRBJ1-1; 8 nucleotides line up with TRBD1. This TCR came from a human donor in good health (CMV status not recorded). Some clones in this sample may be carry-over from other donors' samples. The source was CD8+ T cells from cultured PBMCs, collected from culture after CMV antigen stimulation. The CDR3 DNA reads TGCAGCGTTGATATGGACAGGGAATATACTGAAGCTTTCTTT. It yields the protein CSVDMDREYTEAFF. Filled out from reference TRBV29-1 and TRBJ1-1, the complete variable domain reads SAVISQKPSRDICQRGTSLTIQCQVDSQVTMMFWYRQQPGQSLTLIATANQGSEATYESGFVIDKFPISRPNLTFSTLTVSNMSPEDSSIYLCSVDMDREYTEAFFGQGTRLTVV.